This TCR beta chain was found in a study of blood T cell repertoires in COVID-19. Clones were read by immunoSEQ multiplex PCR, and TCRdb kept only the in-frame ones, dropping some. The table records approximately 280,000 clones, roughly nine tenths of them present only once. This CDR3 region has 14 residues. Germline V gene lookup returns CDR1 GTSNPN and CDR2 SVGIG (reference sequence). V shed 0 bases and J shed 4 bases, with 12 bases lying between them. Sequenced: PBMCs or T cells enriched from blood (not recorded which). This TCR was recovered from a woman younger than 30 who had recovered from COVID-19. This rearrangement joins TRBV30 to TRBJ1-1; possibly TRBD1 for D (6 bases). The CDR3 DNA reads TGTGCCTGGAGTGTAGGGCAGGGGACCACTGAAGCTTTCTTT. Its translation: CAWSVGQGTTEAFF. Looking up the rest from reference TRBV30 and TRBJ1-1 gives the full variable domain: SQTIHQWPATLVQPVGSPLSLECTVEGTSNPNLYWYRQAAGRGLQLLFYSVGIGQISSEVPQNLSASRPQDRQFILSSKKLLLSDSGFYLCAWSVGQGTTEAFFGQGTRLTVV.